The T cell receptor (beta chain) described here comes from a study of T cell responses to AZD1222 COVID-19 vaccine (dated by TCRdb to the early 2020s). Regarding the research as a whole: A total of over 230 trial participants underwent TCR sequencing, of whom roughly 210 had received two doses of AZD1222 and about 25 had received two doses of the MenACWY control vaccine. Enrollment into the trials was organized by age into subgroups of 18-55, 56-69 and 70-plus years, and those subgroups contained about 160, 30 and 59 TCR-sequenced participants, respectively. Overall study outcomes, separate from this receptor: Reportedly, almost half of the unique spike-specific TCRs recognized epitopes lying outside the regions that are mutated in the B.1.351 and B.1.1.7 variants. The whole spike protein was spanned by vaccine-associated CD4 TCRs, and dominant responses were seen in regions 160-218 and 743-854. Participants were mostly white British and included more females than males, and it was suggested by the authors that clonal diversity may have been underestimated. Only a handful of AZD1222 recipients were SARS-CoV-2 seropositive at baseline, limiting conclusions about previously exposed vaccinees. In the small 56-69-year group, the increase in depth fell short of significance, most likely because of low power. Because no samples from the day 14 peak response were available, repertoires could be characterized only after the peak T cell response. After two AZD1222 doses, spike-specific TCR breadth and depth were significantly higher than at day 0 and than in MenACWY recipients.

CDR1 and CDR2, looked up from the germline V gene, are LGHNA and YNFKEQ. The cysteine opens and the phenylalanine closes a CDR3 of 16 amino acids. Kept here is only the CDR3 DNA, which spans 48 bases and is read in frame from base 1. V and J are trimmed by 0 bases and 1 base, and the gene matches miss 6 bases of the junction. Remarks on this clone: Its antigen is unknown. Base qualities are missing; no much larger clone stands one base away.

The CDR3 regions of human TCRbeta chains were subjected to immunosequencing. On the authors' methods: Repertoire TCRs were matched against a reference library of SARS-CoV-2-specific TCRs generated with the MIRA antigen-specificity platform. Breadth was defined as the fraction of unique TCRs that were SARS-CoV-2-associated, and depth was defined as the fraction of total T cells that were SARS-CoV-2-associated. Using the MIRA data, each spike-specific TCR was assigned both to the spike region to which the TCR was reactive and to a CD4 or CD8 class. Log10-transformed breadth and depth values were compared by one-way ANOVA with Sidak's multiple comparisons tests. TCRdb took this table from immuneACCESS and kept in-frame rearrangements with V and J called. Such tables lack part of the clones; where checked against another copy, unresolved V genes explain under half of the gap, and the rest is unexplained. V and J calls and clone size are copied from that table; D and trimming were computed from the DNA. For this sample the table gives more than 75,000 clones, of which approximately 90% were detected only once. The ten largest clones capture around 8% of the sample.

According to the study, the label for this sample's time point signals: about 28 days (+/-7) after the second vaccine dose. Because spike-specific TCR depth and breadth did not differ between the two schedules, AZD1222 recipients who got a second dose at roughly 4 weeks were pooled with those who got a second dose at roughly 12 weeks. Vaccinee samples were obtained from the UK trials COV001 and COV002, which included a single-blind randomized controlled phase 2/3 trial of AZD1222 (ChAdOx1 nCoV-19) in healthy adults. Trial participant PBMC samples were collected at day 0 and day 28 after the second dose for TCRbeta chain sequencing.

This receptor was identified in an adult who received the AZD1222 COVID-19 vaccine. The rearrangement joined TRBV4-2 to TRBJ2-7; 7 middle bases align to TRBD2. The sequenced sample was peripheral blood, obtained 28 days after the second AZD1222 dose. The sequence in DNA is TGTGCCAGCAGCCAAGATGGCGGGAGCCCATCCTACGAGCAGTACTTC. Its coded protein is CASSQDGGSPSYEQYF.